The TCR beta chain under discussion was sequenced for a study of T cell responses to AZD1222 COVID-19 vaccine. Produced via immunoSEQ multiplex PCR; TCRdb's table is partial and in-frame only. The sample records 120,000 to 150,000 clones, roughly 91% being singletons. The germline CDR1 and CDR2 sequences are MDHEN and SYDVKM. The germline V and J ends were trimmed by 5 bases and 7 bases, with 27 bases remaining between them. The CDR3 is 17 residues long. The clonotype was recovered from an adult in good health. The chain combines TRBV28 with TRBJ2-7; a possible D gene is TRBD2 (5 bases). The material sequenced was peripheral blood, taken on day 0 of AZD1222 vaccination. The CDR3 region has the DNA TGTGCCAGCAGTCCACTCGGGAAGTTAACCCTCGGAGGTGAGCAGTACTTC. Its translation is CASSPLGKLTLGGEQYF.